These 5 T cell receptor beta chains were sequenced from one sample in a study of brain T cells in children with intractable seizures. The method was immunoSEQ multiplex PCR; TCRdb's version includes in-frame clones alone and lacks a portion of them. The profile shows 110,000 or so clones, under 95% of them singletons. The source material was peripheral blood, sampled at surgery. The receptors come from a boy under three years old with hemimegalencephaly and intractable seizures.

The V and J genes are TRBV27 and TRBJ1-2, with D possibly matching TRBD1 (6 bases). V was pared by 0 bases and J by 0 bases, with 8 bases between. CDR1 and CDR2 from the germline V gene are MNHEY and SMNVEV (reference sequence). The CDR3 is made up of 15 amino acids. In DNA, the CDR3 is TGTGCCAGCAGTTTATCGGGGACACCTAACTATGGCTACACCTTC. Translating it yields CASSLSGTPNYGYTF.

This clone was counted a single time. V gene TRBV7-9 combines with J gene TRBJ2-7; 7 bases line up with TRBD2. This CDR3 comprises 15 residues. The junction had 6 bases not matched to a gene; V was cut back by 2 bases and J by 2 bases. Germline V CDR1 and CDR2: SEHNR, FQNEAQ (reference sequence). This chain's CDR3 is CASSLRVREAYEQYF. The CDR3 bases are TGTGCCAGCAGCTTAAGGGTCCGGGAGGCCTACGAGCAGTACTTC.

The chain combines TRBV27 with TRBJ1-1, with D unclear. This CDR3 spans 14 amino acids. The germline V gene encodes CDR1 MNHEY and CDR2 SMNVEV (reference sequence). V was trimmed by 4 bases and J by 1 base, leaving 10 bases between them. This CDR3 is CASSSLVGNTEAFF. CDR3 sequence (DNA): TGTGCCAGCAGTTCCCTGGTCGGGAACACTGAAGCTTTCTTT.

CDR3 nucleotides: TGTGCCAGCAGTAGCCTCGGGCAAGCTTTGGGAGCTTTCTTT. It translates to CASSSLGQALGAFF. This sequence joins TRBV6-5 and TRBJ1-1; D gene unclear. The germline CDR1 and CDR2 sequences are MNHEY and SVGAGI. There are 14 residues in the CDR3. V lost 5 bases, J lost 10 bases, and 20 bases lay in between.

This rearrangement joins TRBV5-6 to TRBJ1-6; TRBD1 aligns across 7 bases. This CDR3 has 14 amino acids. Trimming cost V 2 bases and J 10 bases; bases outside gene matches: 6. The germline CDR1 and CDR2 sequences are SGHDT and YYEEEE. CDR3 DNA: TGTGCCAGCAGCTTCAACAGGGGAGGATCACCCCTCCACTTT. As protein: CASSFNRGGSPLHF.